This T cell receptor beta chain stems from a study of regulatory T cells in long-lasting Graves disease. Time point: newly diagnosed GD, antithyroid drugs for less than 3 months. PBMC RNA served as the TCR library source. This CDR3 has 14 amino acids. CDR1 and CDR2 (germline): MNHEY, SVGEGT. V shed 0 bases and J shed 4 bases, with 7 bases lying between them. Investigators prepared the TCR beta libraries by applying iRepertoire HTBI primers and Arm-PCR of CDR3 regions. TCRdb independently ran MiXCR on the multiplex PCR reads; one entry per CDR3 protein. Of about 460,000 distinct CDR3 sequences listed, 12% to 15% are singletons. Many counts were recorded for this clonotype. This same sample was also taken into another study, of T cells in Graves' hyperthyroidism and ophthalmopathy.

The J gene is TRBJ2-1, the V gene TRBV6-2 or TRBV6-3; the D is unclear. The material sequenced was peripheral blood mononuclear cells (PBMCs), taken at new diagnosis, from a patient treated with antithyroid drugs. This clonotype originated in a woman between 50 and 59 years old with Graves disease. The CDR3 protein is CASSYSIVYNEQFF. The DNA for the CDR3 is TGTGCCAGCAGTTACTCTATCGTGTACAATGAGCAGTTCTTC.